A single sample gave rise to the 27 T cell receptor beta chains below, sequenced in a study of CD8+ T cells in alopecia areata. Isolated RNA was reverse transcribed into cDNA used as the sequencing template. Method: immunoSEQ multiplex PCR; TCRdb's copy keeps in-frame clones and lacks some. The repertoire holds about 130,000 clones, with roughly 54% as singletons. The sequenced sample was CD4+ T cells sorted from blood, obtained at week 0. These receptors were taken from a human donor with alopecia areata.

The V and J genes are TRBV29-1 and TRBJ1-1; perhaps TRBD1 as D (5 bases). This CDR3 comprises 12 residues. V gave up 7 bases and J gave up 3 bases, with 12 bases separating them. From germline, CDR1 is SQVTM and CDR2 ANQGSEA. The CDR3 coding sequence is TGCAGCGGGATTCGGGGGGACACTGAAGCTTTCTTT. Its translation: CSGIRGDTEAFF.

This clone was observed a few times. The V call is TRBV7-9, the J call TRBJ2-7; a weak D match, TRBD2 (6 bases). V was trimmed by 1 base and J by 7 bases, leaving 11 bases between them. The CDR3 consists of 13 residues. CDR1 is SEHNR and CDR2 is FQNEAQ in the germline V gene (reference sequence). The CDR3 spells CASSLDGGGEQYF. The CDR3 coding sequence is TGTGCCAGCAGCTTAGACGGGGGAGGAGAGCAGTACTTC.

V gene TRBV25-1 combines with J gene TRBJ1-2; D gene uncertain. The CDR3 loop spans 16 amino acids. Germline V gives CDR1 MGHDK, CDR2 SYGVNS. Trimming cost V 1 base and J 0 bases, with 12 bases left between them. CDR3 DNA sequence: TGTGCCAGCAGTGAATTTGGGCGGAAAGCTAACTATGGCTACACCTTC. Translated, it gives CASSEFGRKANYGYTF.

CDR3 sequence reads: CASNLGGAGQYF. DNA of the CDR3: TGTGCCAGCAACCTTGGGGGGGCAGGGCAGTACTTC. V usage is TRBV28 and J usage is TRBJ2-7; a possible D gene is TRBD2 (7 bases). The CDR3 has 12 amino acids. V was pared by 7 bases and J by 9 bases, with 16 bases between. The germline V gene encodes CDR1 MDHEN and CDR2 SYDVKM.

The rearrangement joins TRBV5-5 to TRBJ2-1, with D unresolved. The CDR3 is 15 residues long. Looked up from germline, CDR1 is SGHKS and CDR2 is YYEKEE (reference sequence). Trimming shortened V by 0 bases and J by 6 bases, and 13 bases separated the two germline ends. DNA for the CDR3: TGTGCCAGCAGCTTGGTTGTCGGTGGGCCCAATGAGCAGTTCTTC. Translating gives CASSLVVGGPNEQFF.

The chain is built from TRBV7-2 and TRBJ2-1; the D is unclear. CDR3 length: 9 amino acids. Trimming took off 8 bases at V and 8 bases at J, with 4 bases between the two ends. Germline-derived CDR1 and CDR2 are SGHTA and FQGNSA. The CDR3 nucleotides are TGTGCCAGCTCCCATGAGCAGTTCTTC. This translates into CASSHEQFF.

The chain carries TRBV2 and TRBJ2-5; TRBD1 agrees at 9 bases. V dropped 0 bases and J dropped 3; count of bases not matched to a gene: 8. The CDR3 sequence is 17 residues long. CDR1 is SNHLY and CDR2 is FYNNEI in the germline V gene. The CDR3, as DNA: TGTGCCAGCAGTGAAGCCCTACAGGGGGCCGGGGAAGAGACCCAGTACTTC. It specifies CASSEALQGAGEETQYF.

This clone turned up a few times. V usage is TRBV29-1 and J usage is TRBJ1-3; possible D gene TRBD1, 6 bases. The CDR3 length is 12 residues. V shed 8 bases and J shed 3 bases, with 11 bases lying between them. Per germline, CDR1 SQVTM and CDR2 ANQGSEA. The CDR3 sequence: CSSRGNGNTIYF. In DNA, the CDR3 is TGCAGCTCTAGGGGGAATGGAAACACCATATATTTT.

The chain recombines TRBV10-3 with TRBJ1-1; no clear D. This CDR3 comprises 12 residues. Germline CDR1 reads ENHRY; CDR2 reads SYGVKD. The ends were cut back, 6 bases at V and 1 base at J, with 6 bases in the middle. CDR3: CAIRRENTEAFF. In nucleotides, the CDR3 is TGTGCCATCAGGAGGGAGAACACTGAAGCTTTCTTT.

The CDR3 protein is CAHGTSGANVLTF. In DNA form, the CDR3 reads TGTGCCCACGGTACTTCTGGGGCCAACGTCCTGACTTTC. The genes are TRBV2 and TRBJ2-6; D call uncertain. The CDR3 is 13 residues long. Deletions cut 11 bases from V and 1 base from J, with 9 bases between. Germline CDR1 is SNHLY and CDR2 is FYNNEI.

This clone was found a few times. CDR3 sequence: CASTESGGSYEQYF. The CDR3 bases are TGTGCCAGCACCGAGAGCGGGGGGTCCTACGAGCAGTACTTC. The chain employs TRBV6-6 and TRBJ2-7; TRBD2 agrees at 9 bases. Looked up from germline, CDR1 is MNHNY and CDR2 is SVGAGI (reference sequence). V was pared by 7 bases and J by 1 base, with 5 bases of the junction left unmatched. This CDR3 has 14 amino acids.

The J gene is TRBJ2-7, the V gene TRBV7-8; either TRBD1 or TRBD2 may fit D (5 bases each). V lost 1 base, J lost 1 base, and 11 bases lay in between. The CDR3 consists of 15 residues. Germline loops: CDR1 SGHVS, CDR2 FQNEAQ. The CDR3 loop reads CASSLVGTESYEQYF. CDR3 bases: TGTGCCAGCAGCTTAGTGGGGACGGAGTCCTACGAGCAGTACTTC.

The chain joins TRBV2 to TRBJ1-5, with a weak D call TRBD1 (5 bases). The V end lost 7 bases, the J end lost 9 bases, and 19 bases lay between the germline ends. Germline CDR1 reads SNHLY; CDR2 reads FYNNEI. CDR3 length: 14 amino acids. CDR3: CASTSSPGRLPQHF. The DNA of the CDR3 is TGTGCCAGCACAAGCAGCCCAGGGCGCCTGCCCCAGCATTTT. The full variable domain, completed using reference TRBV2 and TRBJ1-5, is EPEVTQTPSHQVTQMGQEVILRCVPISNHLYFYWYRQILGQKVEFLVSFYNNEISEKSEIFDDQFSVERPDGSNFTLKIRSTKLEDSAMYFCASTSSPGRLPQHFGDGTRLSIL.

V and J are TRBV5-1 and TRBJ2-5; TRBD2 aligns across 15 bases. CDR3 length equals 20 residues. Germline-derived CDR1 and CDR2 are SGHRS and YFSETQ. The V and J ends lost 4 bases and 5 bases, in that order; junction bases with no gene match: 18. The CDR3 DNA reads TGCGCCAGCAGCCGGAAACCCTTTGGACTAGCGGGAGGGACAATGGAGACCCAGTACTTC. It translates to CASSRKPFGLAGGTMETQYF.

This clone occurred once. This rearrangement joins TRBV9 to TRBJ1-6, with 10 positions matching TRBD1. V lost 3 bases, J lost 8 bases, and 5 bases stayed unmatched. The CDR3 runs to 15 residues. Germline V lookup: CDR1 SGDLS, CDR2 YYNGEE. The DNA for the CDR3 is TGTGCCAGCAGCGCTCCCGGGACAGGGGATTCACCCCTCCACTTT. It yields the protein CASSAPGTGDSPLHF.

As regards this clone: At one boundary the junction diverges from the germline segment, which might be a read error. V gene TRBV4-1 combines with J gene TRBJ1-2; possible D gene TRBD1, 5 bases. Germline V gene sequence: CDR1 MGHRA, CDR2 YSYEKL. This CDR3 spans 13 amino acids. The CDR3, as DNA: TGCGCCAGCAGCCACCCCCGGGGACGTGGGGTGTCCTTC. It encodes CASSHPRGRGVSF.

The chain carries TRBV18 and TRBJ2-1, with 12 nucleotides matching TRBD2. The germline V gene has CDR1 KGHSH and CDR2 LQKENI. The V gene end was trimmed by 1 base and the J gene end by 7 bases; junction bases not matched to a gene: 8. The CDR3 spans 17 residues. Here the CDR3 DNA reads TGTGCCAGCTCACCACTCCCTAGCGGGAGGGCCAAGAATGAGCAGTTCTTC. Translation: CASSPLPSGRAKNEQFF.

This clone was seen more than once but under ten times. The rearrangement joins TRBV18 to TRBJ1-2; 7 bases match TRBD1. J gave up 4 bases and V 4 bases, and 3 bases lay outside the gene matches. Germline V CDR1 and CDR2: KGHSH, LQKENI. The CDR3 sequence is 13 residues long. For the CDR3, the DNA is TGTGCCAGCTCACAGGGGGCGTCCTATGGCTACACCTTC. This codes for CASSQGASYGYTF.

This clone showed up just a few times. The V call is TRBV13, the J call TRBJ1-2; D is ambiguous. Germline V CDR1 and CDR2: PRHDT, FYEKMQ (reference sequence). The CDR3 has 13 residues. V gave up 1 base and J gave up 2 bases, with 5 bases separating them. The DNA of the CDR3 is TGTGCCAGCAGCTTAGAAAAAAACTATGGCTACACCTTC. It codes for CASSLEKNYGYTF.

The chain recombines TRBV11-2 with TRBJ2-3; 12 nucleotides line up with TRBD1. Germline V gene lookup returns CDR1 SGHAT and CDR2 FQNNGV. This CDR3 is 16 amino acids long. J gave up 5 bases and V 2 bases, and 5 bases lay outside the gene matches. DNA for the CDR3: TGTGCCAGCAGCTTAATGGGACAGGGGGCGTTAGATACGCAGTATTTT. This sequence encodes CASSLMGQGALDTQYF.

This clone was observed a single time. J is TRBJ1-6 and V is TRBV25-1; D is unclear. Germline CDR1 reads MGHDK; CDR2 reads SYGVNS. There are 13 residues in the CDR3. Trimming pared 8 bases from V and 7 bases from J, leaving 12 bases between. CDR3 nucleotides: TGTGCCAGCGGAGGACCGGACAATTCACCCCTCCACTTT. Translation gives CASGGPDNSPLHF.

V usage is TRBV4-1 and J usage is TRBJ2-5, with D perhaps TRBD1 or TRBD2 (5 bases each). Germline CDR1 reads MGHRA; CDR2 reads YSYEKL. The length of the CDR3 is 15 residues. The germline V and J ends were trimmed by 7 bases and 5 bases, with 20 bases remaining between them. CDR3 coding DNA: TGCGCCAGCACTGAGGGGCAGTCGACGGGGGAGACCCAGTACTTC. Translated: CASTEGQSTGETQYF.

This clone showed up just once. CDR3 DNA: TGCGCCAGCAGCCCTCGCGCTAGCGGGATGAACACCGGGGAGCTGTTTTTT. Amino acid sequence: CASSPRASGMNTGELFF. This rearrangement joins TRBV5-1 to TRBJ2-2; 9 positions match TRBD2. The CDR3 contains 17 residues. Per germline, CDR1 SGHRS and CDR2 YFSETQ. V dropped 4 bases and J dropped 1; count of bases not matched to a gene: 8.

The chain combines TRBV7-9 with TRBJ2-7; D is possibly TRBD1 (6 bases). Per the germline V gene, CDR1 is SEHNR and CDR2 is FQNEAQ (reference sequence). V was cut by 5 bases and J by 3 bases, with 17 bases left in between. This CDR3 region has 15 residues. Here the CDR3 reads CASSPQTGLFYEQYF. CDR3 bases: TGTGCCAGCAGCCCCCAGACAGGTTTGTTCTACGAGCAGTACTTC.

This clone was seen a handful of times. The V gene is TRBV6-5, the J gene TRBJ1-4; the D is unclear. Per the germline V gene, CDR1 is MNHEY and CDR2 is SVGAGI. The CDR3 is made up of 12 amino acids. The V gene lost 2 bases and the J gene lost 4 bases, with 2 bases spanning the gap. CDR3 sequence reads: CASSYSNEKLFF. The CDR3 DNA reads TGTGCCAGCAGTTACAGTAATGAAAAACTGTTTTTT.

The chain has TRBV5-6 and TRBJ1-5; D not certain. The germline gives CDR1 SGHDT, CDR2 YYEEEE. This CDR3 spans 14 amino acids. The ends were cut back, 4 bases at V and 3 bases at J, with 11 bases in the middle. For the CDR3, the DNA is TGTGCCAGCAGCCACTATACCTCCAATCAGCCCCAGCATTTT. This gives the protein CASSHYTSNQPQHF.

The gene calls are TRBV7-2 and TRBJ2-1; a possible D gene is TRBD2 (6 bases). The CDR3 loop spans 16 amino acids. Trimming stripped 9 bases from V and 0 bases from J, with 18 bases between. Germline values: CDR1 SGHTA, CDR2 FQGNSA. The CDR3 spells CASRERVRSSYNEQFF. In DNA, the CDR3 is TGTGCCAGTCGGGAGAGGGTCCGAAGCTCCTACAATGAGCAGTTCTTC.